What follows are 24 T cell receptor beta chains derived from one specimen sequenced in a study of blood T cell repertoires in COVID-19. The method was immunoSEQ multiplex PCR; TCRdb's version includes in-frame clones alone and lacks a portion of them. The data hold 350,000 or so clones, with around 87% observed a single time. Sequencing was carried out using peripheral blood. The receptors originated from a woman aged 30 to 39 with COVID-19, enrolled during active disease.

The genes are TRBV6-6 and TRBJ2-7; TRBD2 agrees at 9 bases. This CDR3 is 12 amino acids long. From germline, CDR1 is MNHNY and CDR2 SVGAGI (reference sequence). V lost 6 bases, J lost 6 bases, and 3 bases stayed unmatched. The CDR3 region has the DNA TGTGCCAGCAGGGCGGGAGGGAGCGAGCAGTACTTC. It specifies CASRAGGSEQYF.

This clone was counted only a few times. The chain combines TRBV7-2 with TRBJ2-2; 7 bases match TRBD2. CDR1 SGHTA and CDR2 FQGNSA come from the germline V gene. CDR3 length: 14 residues. J lost 4 bases, V lost 1 base, and 0 bases had no gene match. This CDR3 reads CASSLGGSTGELFF. The CDR3 DNA reads as TGTGCCAGCAGCTTAGGCGGGAGCACCGGGGAGCTGTTTTTT.

J is TRBJ1-1 and V is TRBV28, with no clear D. Trimming cost V 1 base and J 3 bases, with 6 bases left between them. This CDR3 contains 13 residues. CDR1 is MDHEN, CDR2 SYDVKM, per germline. The CDR3 here is CASSLFGYTEAFF. CDR3 nucleotide sequence: TGTGCCAGCAGTTTATTCGGTTACACTGAAGCTTTCTTT.

This sequence joins TRBV19 and TRBJ1-1, with TRBD1 identical over 8 bases. This CDR3 has 14 amino acids. V shed 5 bases and J 6 bases; nucleotides not matched to a gene: 8. CDR1 LNHDA and CDR2 SQIVND come from the germline V gene (reference sequence). The CDR3 DNA sequence: TGTGCCAGTAGTCCCGGACAGGGTATCGCTGAAGCTTTCTTT. Residues: CASSPGQGIAEAFF.

V gene TRBV5-1 combines with J gene TRBJ1-1; 9 nucleotides match TRBD1. Germline values: CDR1 SGHRS, CDR2 YFSETQ. There are 14 residues in the CDR3. The ends lost 5 bases at V and 5 bases at J; junction bases unmatched: 7. CDR3 nucleotide sequence: TGCGCCAGCAGACTTGGGACAGGGAAAACTGAAGCTTTCTTT. Protein sequence: CASRLGTGKTEAFF.

This clone was recorded a few times. Other DNA sequences within the sample encode an identical CDR3. The gene calls are TRBV4-1 and TRBJ2-7; 8 nucleotides line up with TRBD2. The junction had 4 bases not matched to a gene; V was cut back by 3 bases and J by 3 bases. The CDR3 runs 14 residues. Per the germline V gene, CDR1 is MGHRA and CDR2 is YSYEKL. In DNA, the CDR3 is TGCGCCAGCAGCCAGAGCGGGAGCGGCTACGAGCAGTACTTC. Its translation is CASSQSGSGYEQYF.

The chain recombines TRBV2 with TRBJ2-5; 8 positions agree with TRBD1. The J segment lost 5 bases and the V segment lost 7 bases, leaving 9 bases of the junction unmatched. The CDR3 sequence is 14 residues long. Germline V CDR1 and CDR2: SNHLY, FYNNEI. Here the CDR3 reads CASKPAGGGETQYF. The DNA for the CDR3 is TGTGCCAGCAAGCCCGCAGGGGGCGGGGAGACCCAGTACTTC.

This chain links TRBV30 with TRBJ1-3; D gene unclear. The germline CDR1 and CDR2 sequences are GTSNPN and SVGIG (reference sequence). V lost 6 bases and J lost 3, with 12 bases in between. The length of the CDR3 is 13 residues. CDR3 residues: CACHRGVGNTIYF. CDR3 in DNA: TGTGCCTGTCATAGAGGTGTTGGAAACACCATATATTTT.

To note about this clone: The junction shows a germline mismatch at one end, possibly a read error. The J gene is TRBJ2-1, the V gene TRBV6-1; D perhaps matches TRBD1 (5 bases). CDR3 length: 14 amino acids. Germline-derived CDR1 and CDR2 are MNHNS and SASEGT. The CDR3 nucleotides read TGTGCCAGCAGAGAAGGGGCCGGTCGGCATGAGCAGTTCTTC. As protein: CASREGAGRHEQFF.

V and J are TRBV5-6 and TRBJ2-1; 10 bases line up with TRBD1. The CDR3 has 15 residues. CDR1 and CDR2 from the germline V gene are SGHDT and YYEEEE. V shed 3 bases and J 6 bases; nucleotides not matched to a gene: 6. CDR3 loop: CASSYRDRGSNEQFF. In nucleotides, the CDR3 is TGTGCCAGCAGCTACCGGGACAGGGGCTCCAATGAGCAGTTCTTC. Complete variable domain (other parts from reference TRBV5-6 and TRBJ2-1): DAGVTQSPTHLIKTRGQQVTLRCSPKSGHDTVSWYQQALGQGPQFIFQYYEEEERQRGNFPDRFSGHQFPNYSSELNVNALLLGDSALYLCASSYRDRGSNEQFFGPGTRLTVL.

The chain joins TRBV11-2 to TRBJ2-7; 7 nucleotides match TRBD2. J was trimmed by 0 bases and V by 2 bases; bases with no gene match: 4. Germline CDR1 SGHAT, CDR2 FQNNGV. The CDR3 totals 15 residues. The CDR3 here is CASSLYGDYSYEQYF. The CDR3 DNA reads TGTGCCAGCAGCTTATATGGGGACTACTCCTACGAGCAGTACTTC.

J is TRBJ2-1 and V is TRBV7-9, with D perhaps TRBD2 (6 bases). The V gene lost 0 bases and the J gene lost 10 bases, with 16 bases spanning the gap. Germline CDR1 SEHNR, CDR2 FQNEAQ (reference sequence). The CDR3 has 15 amino acids. The chain's CDR3 is CASSLAAGPPREQFF. The CDR3, as DNA: TGTGCCAGCAGCTTAGCCGCGGGACCACCTCGGGAGCAGTTCTTC.

This clone was picked up one time. V and J are TRBV15 and TRBJ2-5; a possible D gene is TRBD2 (5 bases). The germline CDR1 and CDR2 sequences are LNHNV and YYDKDF (reference sequence). The CDR3 is 11 amino acids. Trimming took off 8 bases at V and 5 bases at J, with 9 bases between the two ends. The CDR3 coding sequence is TGTGCCACCGGCGGGCGGGAGACCCAGTACTTC. Encoded protein: CATGGRETQYF.

This chain joins TRBV7-2 and TRBJ1-6; 12 nucleotides line up with TRBD1. The V segment lost 8 bases and the J segment 10 bases; nucleotides outside the gene matches: 6. CDR1 and CDR2 from the germline V gene are SGHTA and FQGNSA. This CDR3 contains 14 residues. CDR3 nucleotide sequence: TGTGCCAGCTCTCACGGGACAGGGGGCTCACCCCTCCACTTT. Its translation is CASSHGTGGSPLHF.

V is TRBV4-1 and J is TRBJ1-5; 7 nucleotides align to TRBD1. The V gene's germline CDR1 is MGHRA and CDR2 YSYEKL. V trimming: 4 bases; J trimming: 3 bases; junction bases outside the gene matches: 6. There are 15 residues in the CDR3. CDR3 region: CASSLTGVDNQPQHF. The CDR3 bases are TGCGCCAGCAGCCTTACAGGGGTTGACAATCAGCCCCAGCATTTT.

V and J are TRBV10-2 and TRBJ2-7, with D unclear. The CDR3 loop spans 13 amino acids. CDR1 and CDR2 (germline): WSHSY, SAAADI. Trimming stripped 1 base from V and 4 bases from J, with 8 bases between. CDR3 sequence reads: CASSEYPVYEQYF. CDR3 DNA sequence: TGCGCCAGCAGTGAGTATCCTGTGTACGAGCAGTACTTC.

This chain links TRBV9 with TRBJ1-1, with D tentatively TRBD1 (5 bases). The CDR3 extends over 13 amino acids. Germline values: CDR1 SGDLS, CDR2 YYNGEE. V was cut by 4 bases and J by 3 bases, with 10 bases left in between. The CDR3 protein is CASSPRTHTEAFF. In nucleotides, the CDR3 is TGTGCCAGCAGCCCTCGGACACACACTGAAGCTTTCTTT.

The chain employs TRBV4-1 and TRBJ1-4; possible D gene TRBD1, 5 bases. V lost 3 bases to trimming and J lost 8 bases, with 16 bases between them. Germline V gene lookup returns CDR1 MGHRA and CDR2 YSYEKL. The CDR3 is 15 residues long. CDR3 loop: CASSHPARGFEKLFF. Written as DNA, the CDR3 is TGCGCCAGCAGCCACCCTGCTAGGGGCTTCGAAAAACTGTTTTTT.

This clone appeared a single time. This sequence joins TRBV25-1 and TRBJ2-7, with 10 bases lining up with TRBD2. CDR3 size: 15 residues. CDR1 is MGHDK and CDR2 is SYGVNS in the germline V gene. Losses at the gene ends were 2 bases for V and 4 bases for J; bases not matched to a gene: 5. The CDR3 DNA follows: TGTGCCAGCAGTGAAGGGGTAGCGGGAGGTTACGAGCAGTACTTC. Its protein is CASSEGVAGGYEQYF.

The genes are TRBV5-1 and TRBJ2-3; perhaps TRBD1 as D (5 bases). CDR1 and CDR2 from the germline V gene are SGHRS and YFSETQ. This CDR3 is 12 amino acids long. V lost 4 bases, J lost 5 bases, and 8 bases lay in between. Written as DNA, the CDR3 is TGCGCCAGCAGCCCCACAGGAGATACGCAGTATTTT. Protein product: CASSPTGDTQYF.

J is TRBJ1-1 and V is TRBV19; TRBD1 agrees at 8 bases. There are 15 residues in the CDR3. CDR1 is LNHDA and CDR2 is SQIVND in the germline V gene (reference sequence). V gave up 5 bases and J gave up 2 bases; unmatched junction bases: 7. CDR3 amino acids: CASSSRDRTNTEAFF. Written as DNA, the CDR3 is TGTGCCAGTAGTTCACGGGACAGGACCAACACTGAAGCTTTCTTT.

The chain couples TRBV5-4 to TRBJ2-2; 7 bases agree with TRBD1. V shed 2 bases and J 0 bases; nucleotides not matched to a gene: 1. The CDR3 is made up of 15 amino acids. Per germline, CDR1 SGHNT and CDR2 YYREEE (reference sequence). CDR3 in amino acids: CASSLQGPNTGELFF. In DNA form, the CDR3 reads TGTGCCAGCAGCTTACAGGGGCCGAACACCGGGGAGCTGTTTTTT.

This clone showed up just a few times. The J gene is TRBJ2-7, the V gene TRBV7-2; TRBD1 is a possible D gene (6 bases). The CDR3 totals 15 residues. Germline V gene sequence: CDR1 SGHTA, CDR2 FQGNSA. The ends were cut back, 5 bases at V and 0 bases at J, with 14 bases in the middle. CDR3 sequence: CASSTGTLSSYEQYF. The CDR3 nucleotides read TGTGCCAGCAGCACCGGGACACTCAGCTCCTACGAGCAGTACTTC. Filled out from reference TRBV7-2 and TRBJ2-7, the complete variable domain reads GAGVSQSPSNKVTEKGKDVELRCDPISGHTALYWYRQSLGQGLEFLIYFQGNSAPDKSGLPSDRFSAERTGGSVSTLTIQRTQQEDSAVYLCASSTGTLSSYEQYFGPGTRLTVT.

The chain carries TRBV10-3 and TRBJ2-1; D perhaps matches TRBD2 (6 bases). The CDR3 loop spans 14 amino acids. In germline, CDR1 is ENHRY, CDR2 SYGVKD. The V end was cut by 10 bases, the J end by 5 bases, with 18 bases between. CDR3 coding DNA: TGTGCCACCCAAGCCGGGGGAAGTCACAATGAGCAGTTCTTC. Translated: CATQAGGSHNEQFF.